The entry that follows covers one T cell receptor beta chain sequence. The sample belongs to a study of blood T cell repertoires in COVID-19. Sequenced by immunoSEQ multiplex PCR; TCRdb stores in-frame clones only, minus some. Of fewer than 90,000 clones detected, 72% appear once; the ten largest clones hold around 14%. V lost 3 bases and J 4 bases, leaving 15 bases between the germline ends. The CDR3 is 16 residues long. The germline V gene encodes CDR1 MGHDK and CDR2 SYGVNS. The rearrangement joins TRBV25-1 to TRBJ2-2; D might be TRBD2 (7 bases). The sample consisted of peripheral blood. The clonotype originates from an elderly woman with acute or convalescent COVID-19. CDR3 protein: CASSESGAGVTGELFF. CDR3 coding DNA: TGTGCCAGCAGTGAGTCAGGGGCGGGAGTCACCGGGGAGCTGTTTTTT.